This T cell receptor (beta chain) is drawn from a study of Ad26.COV2.S vaccination and SARS-CoV-2 variants. Assay: immunoSEQ multiplex PCR; the TCRdb copy retains only in-frame clones and omits some. The sample carries about 500,000 clones, 80% to 90% recorded once. The germline CDR1 and CDR2 sequences are MNHEY and SMNVEV (reference sequence). The CDR3 covers 12 residues. V shed 4 bases and J shed 7 bases, with 8 bases lying between them. Treatment given: 19 received Ad26.COV2.S at low or high dose, single or two shots; 5 received placebo; per-sample allocation not given. Repertoires come from day 63 after the first vaccine or placebo injection. Ad26.COV2.S expressed prefusion-stabilized spike from the original Wuhan strain.

The chain joins TRBV27 to TRBJ2-1; maybe TRBD1 (5 bases). This receptor was identified in a person aged 18-60 years who received the Ad26.COV2.S COVID-19 vaccine or a placebo. The sample in question was peripheral blood, obtained in a trial of Ad26.COV2.S vaccine versus placebo. In nucleotides, the CDR3 is TGTGCCAGCAGTTCGACAGAAAATGAGCAGTTCTTC. Translated: CASSSTENEQFF.